This record concerns one T cell receptor (beta chain) sequence. Its antigen remains unidentified. The data stem from a study of molecular identifiers for immune sequencing clone quantification. Study background: RNA, taken in replicates from approximately 20,000 or 98,000 naive CD8 cells, was split five ways, with four sequenced. Study findings and constraints: Even with roughly 1 million naive cells present, spiked Jurkat TCR RNA from one cell was reportedly detectable.

Trimming stripped 3 bases from V and 4 bases from J, with 8 bases between. The CDR3 spans 13 residues. Previously described methods and listed TCR primers were employed for the bulk TCR libraries. TCRdb analysed the PCR reads with MiXCR anew, one entry per CDR3 protein. The table shows more than 70,000 distinct CDR3 sequences, with 21% occurring only once. Naive CD8 T cells were picked out by sorting for CD8+CD4-CCR7+CD45RA+. The sequence was collected from a human donor in good health. Some libraries in this study had Jurkat cell RNA spiked in. The V and J genes are TRBV12-3 or TRBV12-4 and TRBJ2-3; TRBD1 is a possible D gene (5 bases). Sample: naive CD8+ T cells from blood, with Jurkat cell RNA spiked in. Subset specified: FACS-sorted CD8+CD4-CCR7+CD45RA+ naive T cells. The CDR3 bases are TGTGCCAGCAGTTTTCAGGGTTCAGATACGCAGTATTTT. This translates into CASSFQGSDTQYF.